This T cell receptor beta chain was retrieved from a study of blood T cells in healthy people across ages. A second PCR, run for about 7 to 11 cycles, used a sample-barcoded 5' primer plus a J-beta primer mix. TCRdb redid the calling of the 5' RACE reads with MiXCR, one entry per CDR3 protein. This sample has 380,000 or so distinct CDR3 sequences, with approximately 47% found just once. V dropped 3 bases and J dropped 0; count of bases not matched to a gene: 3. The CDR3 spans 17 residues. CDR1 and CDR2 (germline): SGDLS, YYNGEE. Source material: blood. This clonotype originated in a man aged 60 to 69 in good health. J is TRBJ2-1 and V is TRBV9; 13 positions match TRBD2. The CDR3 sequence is CASSAGLAGYSYNEQFF. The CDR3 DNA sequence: TGTGCCAGCAGCGCGGGACTAGCGGGGTACTCCTACAATGAGCAGTTCTTC. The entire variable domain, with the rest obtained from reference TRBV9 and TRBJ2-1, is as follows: DSGVTQTPKHLITATGQRVTLRCSPRSGDLSVYWYQQSLDQGLQFLIQYYNGEERAKGNILERFSAQQFPDLHSELNLSSLELGDSALYFCASSAGLAGYSYNEQFFGPGTRLTVL.